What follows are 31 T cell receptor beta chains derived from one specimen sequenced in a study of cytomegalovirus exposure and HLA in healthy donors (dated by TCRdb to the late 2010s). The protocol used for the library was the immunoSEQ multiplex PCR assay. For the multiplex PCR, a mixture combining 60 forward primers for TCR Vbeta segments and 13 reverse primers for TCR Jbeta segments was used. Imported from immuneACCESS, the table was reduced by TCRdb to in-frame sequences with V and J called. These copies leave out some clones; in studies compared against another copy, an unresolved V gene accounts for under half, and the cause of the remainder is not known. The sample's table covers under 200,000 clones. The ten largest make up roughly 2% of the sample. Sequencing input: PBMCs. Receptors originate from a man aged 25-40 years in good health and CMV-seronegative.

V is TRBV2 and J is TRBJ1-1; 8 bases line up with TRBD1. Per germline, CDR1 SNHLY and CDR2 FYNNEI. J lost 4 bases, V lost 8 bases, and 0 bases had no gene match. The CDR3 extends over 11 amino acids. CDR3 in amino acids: CASGQGTEAFF. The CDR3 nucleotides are TGTGCCAGCGGACAGGGCACTGAAGCTTTCTTT.

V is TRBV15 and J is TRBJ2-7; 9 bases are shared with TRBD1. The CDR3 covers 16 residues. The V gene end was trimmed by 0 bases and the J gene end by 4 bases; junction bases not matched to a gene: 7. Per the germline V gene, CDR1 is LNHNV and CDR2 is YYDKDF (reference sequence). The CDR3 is CATSRDRQGGSYEQYF. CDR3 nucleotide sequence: TGTGCCACCAGCAGAGATCGACAGGGGGGTTCGTACGAGCAGTACTTC.

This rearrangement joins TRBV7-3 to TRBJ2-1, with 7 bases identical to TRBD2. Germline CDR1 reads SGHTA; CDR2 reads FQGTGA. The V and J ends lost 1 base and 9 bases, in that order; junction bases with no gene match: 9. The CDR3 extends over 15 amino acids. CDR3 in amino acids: CASSLNPGGLGEQFF. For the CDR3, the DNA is TGTGCCAGCAGCTTAAATCCGGGAGGTCTCGGTGAGCAGTTCTTC.

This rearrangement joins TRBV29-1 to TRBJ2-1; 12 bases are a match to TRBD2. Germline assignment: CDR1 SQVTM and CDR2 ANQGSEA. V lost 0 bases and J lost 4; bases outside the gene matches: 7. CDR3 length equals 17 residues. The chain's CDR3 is CSVEETSGSLLYNEQFF. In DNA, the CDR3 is TGCAGCGTTGAAGAGACTAGCGGGAGCCTCCTATACAATGAGCAGTTCTTC.

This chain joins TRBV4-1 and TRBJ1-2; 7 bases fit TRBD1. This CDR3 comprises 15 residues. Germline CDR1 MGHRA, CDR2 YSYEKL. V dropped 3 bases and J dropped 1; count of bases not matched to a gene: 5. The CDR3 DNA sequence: TGCGCCAGCAGCCAGGGGGGACAGCTTAACTATGGCTACACCTTC. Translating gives CASSQGGQLNYGYTF.

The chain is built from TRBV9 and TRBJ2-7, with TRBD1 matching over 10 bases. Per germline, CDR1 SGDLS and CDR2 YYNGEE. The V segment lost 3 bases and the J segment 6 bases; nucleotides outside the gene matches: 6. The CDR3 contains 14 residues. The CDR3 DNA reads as TGTGCCAGCAGCGAGGGACAGGGGACGGGCGAGCAGTACTTC. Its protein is CASSEGQGTGEQYF.

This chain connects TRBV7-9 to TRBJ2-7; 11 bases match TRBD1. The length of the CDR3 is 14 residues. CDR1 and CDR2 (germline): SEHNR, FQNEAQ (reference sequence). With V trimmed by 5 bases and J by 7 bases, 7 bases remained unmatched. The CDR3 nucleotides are TGTGCCAGCAGCATCGGACAGGGGGCAAATGAGCAGTACTTC. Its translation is CASSIGQGANEQYF.

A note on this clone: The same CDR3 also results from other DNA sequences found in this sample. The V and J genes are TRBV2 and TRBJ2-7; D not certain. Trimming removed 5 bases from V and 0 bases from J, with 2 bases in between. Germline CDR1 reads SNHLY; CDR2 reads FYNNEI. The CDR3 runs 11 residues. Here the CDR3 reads CASSYSYEQYF. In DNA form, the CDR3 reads TGTGCCAGCAGTTACTCCTACGAGCAGTACTTC.

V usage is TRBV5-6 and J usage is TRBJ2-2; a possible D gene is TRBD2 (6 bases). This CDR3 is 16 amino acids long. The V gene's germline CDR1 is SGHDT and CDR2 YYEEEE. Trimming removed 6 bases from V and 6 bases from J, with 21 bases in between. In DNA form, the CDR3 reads TGTGCCAGCACCAAACCGGCAGGGAGGTATGCCGGGGAGCTGTTTTTT. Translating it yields CASTKPAGRYAGELFF.

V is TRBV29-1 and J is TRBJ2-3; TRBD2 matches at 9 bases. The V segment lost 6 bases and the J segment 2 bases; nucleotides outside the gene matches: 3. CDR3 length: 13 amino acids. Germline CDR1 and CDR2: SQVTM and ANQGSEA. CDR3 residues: CSVEREATDTQYF. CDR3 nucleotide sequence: TGCAGCGTGGAGCGGGAGGCCACAGATACGCAGTATTTT.

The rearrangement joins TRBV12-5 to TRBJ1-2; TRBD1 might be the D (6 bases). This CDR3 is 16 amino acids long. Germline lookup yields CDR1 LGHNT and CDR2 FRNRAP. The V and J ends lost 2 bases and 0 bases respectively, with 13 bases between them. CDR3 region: CASGLLFGQPNYGYTF. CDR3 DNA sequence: TGTGCTAGTGGTTTGCTCTTCGGACAGCCTAACTATGGCTACACCTTC.

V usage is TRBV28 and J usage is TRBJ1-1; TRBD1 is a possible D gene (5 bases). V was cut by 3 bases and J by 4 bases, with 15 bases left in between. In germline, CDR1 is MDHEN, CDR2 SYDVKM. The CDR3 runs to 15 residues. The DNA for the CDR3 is TGTGCCAGCAGTTTGATTGGACGGGGGGGCACTGAAGCTTTCTTT. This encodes CASSLIGRGGTEAFF. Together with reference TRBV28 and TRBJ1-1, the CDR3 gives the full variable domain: DVKVTQSSRYLVKRTGEKVFLECVQDMDHENMFWYRQDPGLGLRLIYFSYDVKMKEKGDIPEGYSVSREKKERFSLILESASTNQTSMYLCASSLIGRGGTEAFFGQGTRLTVV.

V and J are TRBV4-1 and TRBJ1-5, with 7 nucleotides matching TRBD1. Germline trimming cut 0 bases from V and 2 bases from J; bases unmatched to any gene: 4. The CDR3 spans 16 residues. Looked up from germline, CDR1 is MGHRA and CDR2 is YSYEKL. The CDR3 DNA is TGCGCCAGCAGCCAAGACCAAGACAGGGGCAATCAGCCCCAGCATTTT. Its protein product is CASSQDQDRGNQPQHF.

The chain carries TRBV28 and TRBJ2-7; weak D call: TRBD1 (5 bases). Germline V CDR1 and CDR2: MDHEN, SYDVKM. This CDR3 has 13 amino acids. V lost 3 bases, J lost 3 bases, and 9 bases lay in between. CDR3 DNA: TGTGCCAGCAGTTTGGACATGTTCTACGAGCAGTACTTC. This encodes CASSLDMFYEQYF. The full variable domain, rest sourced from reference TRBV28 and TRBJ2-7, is DVKVTQSSRYLVKRTGEKVFLECVQDMDHENMFWYRQDPGLGLRLIYFSYDVKMKEKGDIPEGYSVSREKKERFSLILESASTNQTSMYLCASSLDMFYEQYFGPGTRLTVT.

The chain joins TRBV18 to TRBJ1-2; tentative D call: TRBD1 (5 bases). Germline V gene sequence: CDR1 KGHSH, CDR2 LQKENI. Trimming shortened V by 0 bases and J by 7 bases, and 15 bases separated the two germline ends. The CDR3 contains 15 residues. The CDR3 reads CASSPPTQGSVGYTF. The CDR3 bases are TGTGCCAGCTCACCACCGACGCAGGGCTCAGTTGGCTACACCTTC.

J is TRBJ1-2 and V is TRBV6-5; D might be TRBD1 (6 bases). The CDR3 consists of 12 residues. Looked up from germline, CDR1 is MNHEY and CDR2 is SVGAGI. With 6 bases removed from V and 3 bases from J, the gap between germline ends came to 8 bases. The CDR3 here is CASRQGDYGYTF. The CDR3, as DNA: TGTGCCAGCAGACAGGGAGACTATGGCTACACCTTC.

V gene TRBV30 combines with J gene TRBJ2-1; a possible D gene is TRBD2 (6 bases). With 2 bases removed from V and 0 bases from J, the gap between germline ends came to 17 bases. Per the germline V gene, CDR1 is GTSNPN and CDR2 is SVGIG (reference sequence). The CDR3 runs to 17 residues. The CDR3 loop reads CAWSFLGLSSSYNEQFF. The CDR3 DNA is TGTGCCTGGAGTTTCCTGGGACTCTCGAGCTCCTACAATGAGCAGTTCTTC.

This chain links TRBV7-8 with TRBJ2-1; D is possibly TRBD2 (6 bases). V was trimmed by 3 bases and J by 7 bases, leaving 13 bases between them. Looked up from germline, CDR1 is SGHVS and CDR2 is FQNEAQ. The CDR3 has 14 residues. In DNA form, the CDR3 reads TGTGCCAGCAGCTTTACACGGGAGCTTAATGAGCAGTTCTTC. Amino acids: CASSFTRELNEQFF.

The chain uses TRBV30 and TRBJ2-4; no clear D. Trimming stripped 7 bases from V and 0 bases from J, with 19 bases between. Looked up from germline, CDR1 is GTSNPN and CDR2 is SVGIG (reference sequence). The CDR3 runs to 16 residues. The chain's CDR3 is CASTPHPPGAKNIQYF. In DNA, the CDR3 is TGTGCCTCTACCCCCCATCCACCGGGAGCCAAAAACATTCAGTACTTC.

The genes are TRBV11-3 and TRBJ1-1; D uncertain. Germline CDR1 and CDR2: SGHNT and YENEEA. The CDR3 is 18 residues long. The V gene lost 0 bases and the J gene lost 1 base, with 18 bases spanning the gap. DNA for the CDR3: TGTGCCAGCAGCTTAGATTCCCCATATGGAGGGTCGAACACTGAAGCTTTCTTT. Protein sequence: CASSLDSPYGGSNTEAFF.

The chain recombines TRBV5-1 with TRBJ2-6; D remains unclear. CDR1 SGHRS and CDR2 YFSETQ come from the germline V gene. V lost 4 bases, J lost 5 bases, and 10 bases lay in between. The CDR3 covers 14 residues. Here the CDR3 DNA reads TGCGCCAGCAGCGAGGCCGATAGGGCCAACGTCCTGACTTTC. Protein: CASSEADRANVLTF.

CDR3 protein: CASSLVLGAEGSNYGYTF. The CDR3 DNA reads as TGTGCCAGCAGCTTGGTTCTGGGGGCCGAGGGAAGTAACTATGGCTACACCTTC. The chain couples TRBV5-4 to TRBJ1-2; maybe TRBD1 (6 bases). Germline V lookup: CDR1 SGHNT, CDR2 YYREEE (reference sequence). The CDR3 sequence is 18 residues long. The V end lost 0 bases, the J end lost 1 base, and 19 bases lay between the germline ends.

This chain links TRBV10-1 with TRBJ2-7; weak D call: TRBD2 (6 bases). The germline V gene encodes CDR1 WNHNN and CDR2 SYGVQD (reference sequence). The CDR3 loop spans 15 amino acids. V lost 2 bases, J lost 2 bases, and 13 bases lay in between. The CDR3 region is CASSERGTAAYEQYF. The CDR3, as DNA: TGCGCCAGCAGTGAGCGGGGGACTGCGGCCTACGAGCAGTACTTC.

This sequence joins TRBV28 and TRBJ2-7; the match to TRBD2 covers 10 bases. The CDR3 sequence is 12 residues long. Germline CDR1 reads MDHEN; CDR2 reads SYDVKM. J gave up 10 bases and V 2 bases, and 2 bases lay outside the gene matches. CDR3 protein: CASSLLAGEQYF. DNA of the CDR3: TGTGCCAGCAGTTTACTAGCGGGAGAACAGTACTTC.

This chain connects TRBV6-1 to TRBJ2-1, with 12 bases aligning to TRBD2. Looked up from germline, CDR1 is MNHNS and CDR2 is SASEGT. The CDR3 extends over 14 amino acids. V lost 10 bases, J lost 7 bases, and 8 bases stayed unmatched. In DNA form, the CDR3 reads TGTGCCACCCTGGGACTAGCGGGCTCTAATGAGCAGTTCTTC. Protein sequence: CATLGLAGSNEQFF.

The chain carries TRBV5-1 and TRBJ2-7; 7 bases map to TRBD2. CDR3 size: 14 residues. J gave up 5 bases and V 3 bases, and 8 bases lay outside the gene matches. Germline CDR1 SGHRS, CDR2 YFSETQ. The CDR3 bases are TGCGCCAGCAGCTCTAACCGGGACTACCACGAGCAGTACTTC. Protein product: CASSSNRDYHEQYF.

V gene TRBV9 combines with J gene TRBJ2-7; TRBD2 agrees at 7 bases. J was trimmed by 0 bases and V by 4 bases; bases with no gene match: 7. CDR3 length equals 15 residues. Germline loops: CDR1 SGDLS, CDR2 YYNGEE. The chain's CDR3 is CASSLGLDSSYEQYF. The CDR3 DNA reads TGTGCCAGCAGCTTAGGACTAGACAGCTCCTACGAGCAGTACTTC.

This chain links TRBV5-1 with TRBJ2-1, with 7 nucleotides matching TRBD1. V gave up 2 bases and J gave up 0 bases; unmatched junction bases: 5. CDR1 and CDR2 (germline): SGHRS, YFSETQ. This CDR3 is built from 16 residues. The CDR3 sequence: CASSFLPGGSYNEQFF. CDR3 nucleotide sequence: TGCGCCAGCAGCTTCCTTCCAGGGGGCTCCTACAATGAGCAGTTCTTC. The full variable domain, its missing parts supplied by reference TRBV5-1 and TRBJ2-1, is KAGVTQTPRYLIKTRGQQVTLSCSPISGHRSVSWYQQTPGQGLQFLFEYFSETQRNKGNFPGRFSGRQFSNSRSEMNVSTLELGDSALYLCASSFLPGGSYNEQFFGPGTRLTVL.

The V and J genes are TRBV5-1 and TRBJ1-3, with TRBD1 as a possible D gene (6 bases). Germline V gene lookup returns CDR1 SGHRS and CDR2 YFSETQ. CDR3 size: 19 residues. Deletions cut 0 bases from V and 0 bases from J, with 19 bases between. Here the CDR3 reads CASSLEPPRQAFSGNTIYF. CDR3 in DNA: TGCGCCAGCAGCTTGGAACCCCCTCGACAGGCCTTCTCTGGAAACACCATATATTTT.

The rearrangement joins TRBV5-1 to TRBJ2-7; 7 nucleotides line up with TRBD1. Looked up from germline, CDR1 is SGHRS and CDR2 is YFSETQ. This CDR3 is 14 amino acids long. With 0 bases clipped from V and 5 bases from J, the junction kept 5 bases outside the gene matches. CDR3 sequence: CASSLATGSNEQYF. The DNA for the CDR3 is TGCGCCAGCAGCTTGGCGACAGGGAGCAACGAGCAGTACTTC.

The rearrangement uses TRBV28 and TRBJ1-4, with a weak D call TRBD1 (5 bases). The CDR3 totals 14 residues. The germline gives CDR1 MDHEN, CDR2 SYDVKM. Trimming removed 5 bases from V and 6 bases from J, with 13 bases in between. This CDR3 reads CASSPTGTDEKLFF. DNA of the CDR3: TGTGCCAGCAGTCCAACAGGTACCGATGAAAAACTGTTTTTT.